A selection of T cell receptor beta chains follows, all from one sample in a study of Ad26.COV2.S vaccination and SARS-CoV-2 variants. Profiling relied on immunoSEQ multiplex PCR, and the TCRdb table lists in-frame clones only, not all of them. Among fewer than 400,000 clones listed, more than 70% were seen once. The sequencing here drew on peripheral blood, taken in a trial of Ad26.COV2.S vaccine versus placebo. The source of these receptors is a person between 18 and 65 years old who received the Ad26.COV2.S COVID-19 vaccine or a placebo. Both conserved end residues are part of each CDR3. A D gene is named only where the DNA matches it firmly. Size is omitted from some rows. Given values are once, few, many or a class for expanded clones.

V	D	J	size	DNA	CDR3
TRBV6-2/TRBV6-3	TRBD2	TRBJ2-1	NA	TGTGCCAGCAGTCATGCGACTAGCGGGGGGATTTACAATGAGCAGTTCTTC	CASSHATSGGIYNEQFF
TRBV12-3/TRBV12-4	TRBD1	TRBJ1-3	NA	TGTGCCAGCAGAGGGACAGGGAGGGACACCATATATTTT	CASRGTGRDTIYF
TRBV6-1	NA	TRBJ1-6	NA	TGTGCCAGCACTGATTCCACAGCCCCTGTGAGTTCACCCCTCCACTTT	CASTDSTAPVSSPLHF
TRBV7-9	NA	TRBJ1-2	once	TGTGCCAGCAGCTTAGTGCTAATGCGGGACGACTATGGCTACACCTTC	CASSLVLMRDDYGYTF
TRBV9	TRBD1	TRBJ1-2	few	TGTGCCAGCAGCGACGGGACAGGGGGCGGCTATGGCTACACCTTC	CASSDGTGGGYGYTF
TRBV18	NA	TRBJ1-4	NA	TGTGCCAGCTCACCAGCAACTAATGAAAAACTGTTTTTT	CASSPATNEKLFF
TRBV7-2	NA	TRBJ2-7	NA	TGTGCCAGCAGCTTAGCGGGGGGGGCCAACCACGAGCAGTACTTC	CASSLAGGANHEQYF
TRBV6-5	NA	TRBJ1-1	NA	TGTGCCAGCAGTAATATGGGACGTACTGAAGCTTTCTTT	CASSNMGRTEAFF
TRBV6-5	NA	TRBJ2-2	NA	TGTGCCAGCAGCTTTCTTGGTAGCACCGGGGAGCTGTTTTTT	CASSFLGSTGELFF
TRBV6-1	NA	TRBJ1-4	NA	TGTGCCAGCAGTGAGGCCAGGGGAGATGAAAAACTGTTTTTT	CASSEARGDEKLFF
TRBV6-2/TRBV6-3	NA	TRBJ2-7	NA	TGTGCCAGCAGTCAAACCTACGAGCAGTACTTC	CASSQTYEQYF
TRBV7-2	NA	TRBJ1-5	few	TGTGCCAGCAGCTCCCGAGGACAGCACAATCAGCCCCAGCATTTT	CASSSRGQHNQPQHF
TRBV5-6	NA	TRBJ1-5	NA	TGTGCCAGCAGCTTGGGGGGTATGGCAGACGCTCAGCCCCAGCATTTT	CASSLGGMADAQPQHF
TRBV30	NA	TRBJ1-2	NA	TGTGCCTGGAGTGTCGCAGCTAACTATGGCTACACCTTC	CAWSVAANYGYTF
TRBV11-3	NA	TRBJ2-1	NA	TGTGCCAGCAGTCGAGGACGAGAGAATGAGCAGTTCTTC	CASSRGRENEQFF
TRBV4-1	NA	TRBJ1-3	NA	TGCGCCAGCAGCCAAGTTACGAGCTCTGGAAACACCATATATTTT	CASSQVTSSGNTIYF
TRBV9	NA	TRBJ1-1	NA	TGTGCCAGCAGCGCTAGGACCCTGAACACTGAAGCTTTCTTT	CASSARTLNTEAFF
TRBV9	NA	TRBJ1-2	once	TGTGCCAGCAGCCCGCCCTCGGGGGGCGTAGGGATCCTCTATGGCTACACCTTC	CASSPPSGGVGILYGYTF
TRBV5-1	TRBD2	TRBJ2-5	NA	TGCGCCAGCAGCCCGGTGGGGGGGACCACACAAGAGACCCAGTACTTC	CASSPVGGTTQETQYF
TRBV5-6	NA	TRBJ2-2	NA	TGTGCCAGCAGTCCGGACCCGAACACCGGGGAGCTGTTTTTT	CASSPDPNTGELFF
TRBV4-1	TRBD2	TRBJ2-3	NA	TGCGCCAGCAGCCGCGGGAGTCCCCTCTTTAGGGATACGCAGTATTTT	CASSRGSPLFRDTQYF
TRBV6-1	NA	TRBJ1-5	NA	TGTGCCAGCAGTGAAGCTAGCAATCAGCCCCAGCATTTT	CASSEASNQPQHF
TRBV30	NA	TRBJ2-1	NA	TGTGCCTGGAGTGTCGGACTCTACAATGAGCAGTTCTTC	CAWSVGLYNEQFF
TRBV6-2/TRBV6-3	NA	TRBJ1-1	NA	TGTGCCAGCAGATACTCCGGGCCCAACACTGAAGCTTTCTTT	CASRYSGPNTEAFF
TRBV2	NA	TRBJ1-1	NA	TGTGCCAGCAGTGAAGCTGGGGGGGCCCCTGAAGCTTTCTTT	CASSEAGGAPEAFF
TRBV29-1	NA	TRBJ1-1	few	TGCAGCGTTGAAGAATTACGAGGAAACATGAACACTGAAGCTTTCTTT	CSVEELRGNMNTEAFF
TRBV7-2	TRBD1	TRBJ2-7	NA	TGTGCCAGCAGCTTAACCCCCGGGACAGGGACCTACGAGCAGTACTTC	CASSLTPGTGTYEQYF
TRBV5-6	NA	TRBJ2-5	NA	TGTGCCAGCAGCCCTCAAGCCTTTGGGATGGAGACCCAGTACTTC	CASSPQAFGMETQYF
TRBV30	NA	TRBJ1-5	few	TGTGCCTGGAGTGCGGGAGTTAACAATCAGCCCCAGCATTTT	CAWSAGVNNQPQHF
TRBV2	TRBD2	TRBJ2-5	NA	TGTGCCAGCAGTGAAAATCGGGGGGGCGGAGAGACCCAGTACTTC	CASSENRGGGETQYF
TRBV6-5	NA	TRBJ1-5	NA	TGTGCCAGCAGCTACACCGGCAATCAGCCCCAGCATTTT	CASSYTGNQPQHF
TRBV12-3/TRBV12-4	NA	TRBJ1-1	NA	TGTGCCAGCAGTTTGTCAGGGTGGGCTTTCTTT	CASSLSGWAFF
TRBV3-1/TRBV3-2	NA	TRBJ1-1	NA	TGTGCCAGCAGCCAAGAGTCAGGGTTCGCTGAAGCTTTCTTT	CASSQESGFAEAFF
TRBV3-1/TRBV3-2	NA	TRBJ1-2	NA	TGTGCCAGCAGCCAGGGTCGGACTCCAAACTATGGCTACACCTTC	CASSQGRTPNYGYTF
TRBV6-1	NA	TRBJ1-3	NA	TGTGCCAGCAGTGAAGCGCATGGGGGGAGCTCTGGAAACACCATATATTTT	CASSEAHGGSSGNTIYF
TRBV18	TRBD1	TRBJ1-1	NA	TGTGCCAGCTCACAGTTGGCAGGGGGAAGTACTGAAGCTTTCTTT	CASSQLAGGSTEAFF
TRBV5-1	TRBD2	TRBJ2-5	NA	TGCGCCAGCAGCTTGGCACTAGCGGGGGCCCAAGAGACCCAGTACTTC	CASSLALAGAQETQYF
TRBV14	NA	TRBJ1-1	NA	TGTGCCAGCAGCCAAGACAGGTTTGAAGCTTTCTTT	CASSQDRFEAFF
TRBV6-5	NA	TRBJ2-7	once	TGTGCCAGCAGTTACATCCGGGGCAGGGGATACTACGAGCAGTACTTC	CASSYIRGRGYYEQYF
TRBV27	NA	TRBJ1-1	NA	TGTGCCAGCAGTCCAACAGCGATCATGAACACTGAAGCTTTCTTT	CASSPTAIMNTEAFF
TRBV25-1	TRBD1	TRBJ1-2	once	TGTGCCAGCAGTGCCTTCCGGGACAGGAAAGGAGGCTACACCTTC	CASSAFRDRKGGYTF
TRBV9	NA	TRBJ2-2	NA	TGTGCCAGCAGCGTAAGAGGGCAATCCGACACCGGGGAGCTGTTTTTT	CASSVRGQSDTGELFF
TRBV10-1	NA	TRBJ2-7	NA	TGCGCCAGCAGTGAGTCTTTAGGCACGGTTCAGTACTTC	CASSESLGTVQYF
TRBV7-9	NA	TRBJ1-1	few	TGTGCCAGCAGCTTATACTGGCCGCCTGAAGCTTTCTTT	CASSLYWPPEAFF
TRBV18	NA	TRBJ1-1	NA	TGTGCCAGCTCACCACGGGCAGACATGAACACTGAAGCTTTCTTT	CASSPRADMNTEAFF
TRBV7-6	NA	TRBJ2-1	NA	TGTGCCAGCAGCTTCGGGGAATACAATGAGCAGTTCTTC	CASSFGEYNEQFF
TRBV30	NA	TRBJ2-7	NA	TGTGCCTGGAGCCCGAAGGGGTACGAGCAGTACTTC	CAWSPKGYEQYF
TRBV5-1	TRBD2	TRBJ2-3	NA	TGCGCCAGCAGCTTCTCGGGAGCGGGAGGAGTCACAGATACGCAGTATTTT	CASSFSGAGGVTDTQYF
TRBV10-3	TRBD1	TRBJ2-6	NA	TGTGCCATCATAGCTGGGACAGGGCTGCCTGGGGCCAACGTCCTGACTTTC	CAIIAGTGLPGANVLTF
TRBV11-2	TRBD1	TRBJ1-1	NA	TGTGCCAGCAGCTTGGACAGGGAAGAAGCTTTCTTT	CASSLDREEAFF
TRBV6-1	NA	TRBJ1-1	few	TGTGCCAGCAGTGAAGCCTTGGAAGCTTTCTTT	CASSEALEAFF
TRBV5-1	NA	TRBJ1-4	NA	TGCGCCAGCAGCTTATTAGGGGAGATAGTTGAAAAACTGTTTTTT	CASSLLGEIVEKLFF
TRBV9	NA	TRBJ2-1	once	TGTGCCAGCAGCGTCGGGCCGCACAATGAGCAGTTCTTC	CASSVGPHNEQFF
TRBV5-1	TRBD2	TRBJ2-1	NA	TGCGCCAGCAGCCTAGGGACTAGCGGGGCCTACAATGAGCAGTTCTTC	CASSLGTSGAYNEQFF
TRBV2	TRBD1	TRBJ2-7	NA	TGTGCCAGCGTAGGAGACAGGGGGAAAGACGAGCAGTACTTC	CASVGDRGKDEQYF
TRBV5-6	NA	TRBJ2-7	NA	TGTGCCAGCAGCCCCGCTACCGGGCTGGCCTACGAGCAGTACTTC	CASSPATGLAYEQYF
TRBV7-2	NA	TRBJ2-5	NA	TGTGCCAGCAGCTTAGCGTCGGGGCAGGGGCCAGAGACCCAGTACTTC	CASSLASGQGPETQYF
TRBV10-3	NA	TRBJ1-3	NA	TGTGCCATCAGTGACATATCAGTAGGAGGAAACACCATATATTTT	CAISDISVGGNTIYF
TRBV5-1	TRBD1	TRBJ2-2	NA	TGCGCCAGCAGCTTGGGACAGGGTAACACCGGGGAGCTGTTTTTT	CASSLGQGNTGELFF